This TCR beta chain was documented in a study of blood T cell repertoires in COVID-19. In the study overall: Donors in the United States, Italy and Spain gave samples during acute or convalescent COVID-19. PBMCs, B-cell-depleted T cells, or T cells were the source of the cDNA or gDNA that made up the material.

V shed 8 bases, J shed 5 bases, and the junction held 12 bases outside the gene matches. The CDR3 is 15 residues long. Germline CDR1 KGHSH, CDR2 LQKENI. Original data processing: Amplification from reference gene primers served as the basis for estimated nucleated cell counts. Some clones are missing from TCRdb's copy, which holds only in-frame ones; the method was immunoSEQ multiplex PCR. That table furnishes V, J and clone size, whereas the DNA furnished D and trimming. The table includes 170,000 or so clones, roughly 90% detected once. Specimen: peripheral blood. The chain carries TRBV18 and TRBJ2-1, with 7 nucleotides matching TRBD1. The sequence was obtained from a man aged 45-65 years with acute or convalescent COVID-19. CDR3 sequence reads: CASQPTGTADNEQFF. The CDR3 nucleotides are TGTGCCAGCCAACCGACCGGGACAGCTGACAATGAGCAGTTCTTC.